This TCR beta chain was found in a study of T cells in Graves' hyperthyroidism and ophthalmopathy (dated by TCRdb to the late 2010s). Regarding the research as a whole: Peripheral blood samples were taken at the time of initial diagnosis, prior to any treatment. To identify distinguishing TCR V-J signatures, a discovery cohort of about 100 patients was used, comprising fewer than 45 with Graves' ophthalmopathy and around 57 with stable Graves' hyperthyroidism. Prospective prediction of ophthalmopathy was tested in an independent validation cohort consisting of roughly 20 hyperthyroidism patients and about 17 patients who later progressed to ophthalmopathy. The approximately 95 discovery patients were divided at random into training and test sets in a 7:3 ratio. In several Graves' hyperthyroidism patients, the study also compared T-cell repertoires from thyroid tissue with T-cell repertoires from blood. After sampling, hyperthyroidism patients received methimazole starting at 30 mg daily, and ophthalmopathy patients received high-dose intravenous methylprednisolone. The paper describes TCR Vbeta CDR3 sequencing of 140 or so peripheral blood samples, made up of roughly 45 ophthalmopathy patients, over 70 hyperthyroidism patients and around 17 progressor patients. Overall study outcomes, separate from this receptor: In cross-validation, a model built on a 13 V-J signature told ophthalmopathy apart from stable hyperthyroidism with 85% to 90% sensitivity and about 81% specificity, and in testing the same model reached 80%/75%. Sample size was not statistically predetermined, and investigators were not blinded to group allocation. Blood samples also contained most of the expanded thyroid clonotypes (frequency above 0.001), which suggests that blood repertoires may reflect thyroid immune responses. In validation, progression to ophthalmopathy was predicted by the model with around 71% sensitivity and nearly 75% specificity, a median of around 6.5 months before onset.

Amplification of TCR beta CDR3 regions was carried out from RNA transcripts. The first round of RT-PCR for the TCR CDR3 was performed with the HTBI primer set and the Qiagen OneStep RT-PCR kit. Libraries were constructed in a second round of multiplex PCR, after which size selection and purification were carried out. Sequencing of the libraries was done on an Illumina HiSeq2000 using paired-end 100 bp reads. The paper's data handling went like this. Raw data were processed with SOAPnuke, discarding reads with adapters, uncalled bases, mean Phred below 15, or no exact constant-primer or identifier match. High-quality paired reads were merged using COPE v1.2.5, and each unique nucleotide sequence was defined as a clonotype. Clonotypes were aligned to IMGT TRBV, TRBD and TRBJ reference segments using MiTCR v1.1. Analysis was restricted to V-J combinations with a frequency above 0.0001, which covered 99.2% of repertoires. The TCS score was defined as the ratio of F50 (clonal expansion) to E x V (chaos), calculated using BLOSUM62-based TCRdist between CDR3 peptides within each V-J. Welch's t-statistics and random forest reduced fewer than 550 V-J features to 10 to 15, which were used in a naive Bayes classifier (R e1071). The public reads were reanalyzed by TCRdb: fastp trimming at Q25, MiXCR alignment, in-frame beta chains only. Here each entry gathers all rows of one CDR3 protein and keeps the most common genes and DNA. These V and J calls derive from TCRdb rather than the authors' analysis. This sample holds approximately 720,000 distinct CDR3 sequences; around 19% were observed only once. The ten largest account for roughly a sixth of the sample.

Trimming costs V 1 base and J 3 bases, and their ends lie 13 bases apart. Sequences SNHLY (CDR1) and FYNNEI (CDR2) are obtained from the germline V gene. From the cysteine up to the phenylalanine, the CDR3 has a length of 15 residues. Only the CDR3 portion is preserved as DNA: 45 bases, with reading frame beginning at the first base. Hyperthyroidism patients were newly diagnosed, with disease duration under 2 months, and aged 18 to 65 years. The study excluded patients with uncontrolled infections, other autoimmune diseases, pregnancy or lactation. Diagnoses relied on clinical symptoms, serum thyroxine and TRAb, thyroid ultrasound and orbital computed tomography. Blood from progressor patients was drawn when they were first diagnosed with hyperthyroidism, before any ophthalmopathy symptoms appeared. PBMCs were separated from approximately 10 ml of fresh peripheral blood using Ficoll-Paque density gradient centrifugation. Progressor patients were first diagnosed with Graves' hyperthyroidism and then developed ophthalmopathy during follow-up. Total RNA was extracted using Trizol reagent, and RNA quality was assessed on an Agilent 2100 Bioanalyzer.

About this clonotype: What antigen it recognizes has not been identified. The input lacks base qualities; no much larger clone sits a single base away.

Material: blood. The rearranged segments are TRBV2 and TRBJ2-7; TRBD1 might be the D gene, on 5 matching bases. This clonotype was obtained from a woman in her forties or fifties with Graves' hyperthyroidism that later progressed to Graves' ophthalmopathy. The DNA reads as follows: TGTGCCAGCAGTGAAGTCTCGACAGAAAACTACGAGCAGTACTTC. This is translated as CASSEVSTENYEQYF.